The T cell receptor beta chain under discussion was sequenced for a study of beta chain features in type 1 diabetes. Expressed TCRB transcripts were sequenced because the entire RNA isolate underwent reverse transcription. Sequenced by immunoSEQ multiplex PCR; TCRdb stores in-frame clones only, minus some. The data contain 200,000 to 250,000 clones, about 25% of them singletons. This clone was observed once. Its matching antigen is unknown. Study findings and constraints: PCR could preferentially amplify shorter templates, alike in patients and controls.

CDR3 size: 14 residues. After removal of 9 bases from V and 1 base from J, the junction contained 1 base not matched to a gene. Germline-derived CDR1 and CDR2 are ENHRY and SYGVKD. Source material: central memory CD4+ T cells from blood. The rearrangement joins TRBV10-3 to TRBJ2-3; 13 bases align to TRBD2. This receptor was taken from a man aged 30 to 39 in good health. CDR3 loop: CAIGTSGGTDTQYF. The CDR3 DNA reads TGTGCCATTGGGACTAGCGGGGGCACAGATACGCAGTATTTT.